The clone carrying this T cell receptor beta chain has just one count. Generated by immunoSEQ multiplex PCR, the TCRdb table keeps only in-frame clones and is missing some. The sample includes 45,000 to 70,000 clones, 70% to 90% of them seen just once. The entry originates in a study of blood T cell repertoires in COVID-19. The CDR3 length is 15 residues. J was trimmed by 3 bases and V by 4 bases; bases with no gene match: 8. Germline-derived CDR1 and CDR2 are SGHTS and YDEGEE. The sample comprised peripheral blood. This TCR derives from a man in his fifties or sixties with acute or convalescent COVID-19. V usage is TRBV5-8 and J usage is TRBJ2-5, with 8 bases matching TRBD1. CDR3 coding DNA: TGTGCCAGCAGCCGACCACCGACAGGGGAAGAGACCCAGTACTTC. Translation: CASSRPPTGEETQYF.